Below, 19 T cell receptor beta chains from the same sample are listed, as sequenced in a study of T cell changes during pregnancy in multiple sclerosis. Data came from immunoSEQ multiplex PCR; TCRdb stores just in-frame clones and leaves some out. Of 40,000 or so clones listed, 85% to 95% are singletons. Specimen: CD8+ T cells from peripheral blood mononuclear cells, collected in the third trimester of pregnancy. Receptors were obtained from a female donor with multiple sclerosis, enrolled in a pregnancy study.

The chain combines TRBV2 with TRBJ1-6, with D unclear. There are 12 residues in the CDR3. V was pared by 7 bases and J by 8 bases, with 9 bases between. CDR1 SNHLY and CDR2 FYNNEI come from the germline V gene. The CDR3 nucleotides read TGTGCCAGCATTGCAGGCGATTCACCCCTCCACTTT. The encoded protein is CASIAGDSPLHF.

The V gene is TRBV11-2, the J gene TRBJ1-1, with D tentatively TRBD1 (6 bases). V shed 1 base and J shed 5 bases, with 14 bases lying between them. Looked up from germline, CDR1 is SGHAT and CDR2 is FQNNGV. This CDR3 is built from 15 residues. The CDR3: CASSLGGGGGTEAFF. CDR3 nucleotides: TGTGCCAGCAGCTTAGGAGGGGGGGGAGGAACTGAAGCTTTCTTT.

This CDR3 reads CASGAPGLGYNEQFF. The CDR3, as DNA: TGTGCCAGCGGTGCCCCGGGACTAGGTTACAATGAGCAGTTCTTC. The rearrangement joins TRBV6-5 to TRBJ2-1; TRBD2 aligns across 8 bases. Germline V lookup: CDR1 MNHEY, CDR2 SVGAGI. This CDR3 comprises 15 residues. The ends lost 8 bases at V and 4 bases at J; junction bases unmatched: 10.

The V gene is TRBV9, the J gene TRBJ2-1; 10 bases map to TRBD1. Germline V CDR1 and CDR2: SGDLS, YYNGEE. This CDR3 has 14 amino acids. Unmatched junction bases numbered 4, after V lost 2 bases and J lost 8 bases. The CDR3 DNA sequence: TGTGCCAGCAGCGTGGGGACAGGGGTCCATGAGCAGTTCTTC. Amino acids: CASSVGTGVHEQFF.

The DNA of the CDR3 is TGTGCCAGCAGCCTTATAGGGAGGGACACTGACTCCTACGAGCAGTACTTC. Protein product: CASSLIGRDTDSYEQYF. This chain uses TRBV7-9 with TRBJ2-7, with D possibly being TRBD2 (7 bases). Germline CDR1 is SEHNR and CDR2 is FQNEAQ (reference sequence). The CDR3 is made up of 17 amino acids. Trimming pared 5 bases from V and 0 bases from J, leaving 20 bases between.

This clone was seen just once. The chain links TRBV19 to TRBJ1-1; D ambiguous. This CDR3 contains 16 residues. Germline V gene data show CDR1 as LNHDA and CDR2 as SQIVND (reference sequence). With 3 bases removed from V and 4 bases from J, the gap between germline ends came to 18 bases. CDR3 DNA: TGTGCCAGTAGTATCGCGGCTTACCCCGCGGGCACTGAAGCTTTCTTT. This gives the protein CASSIAAYPAGTEAFF.

The chain is built from TRBV7-9 and TRBJ2-7; D not certain. This CDR3 contains 13 residues. CDR1 and CDR2 (germline): SEHNR, FQNEAQ (reference sequence). The V gene lost 5 bases and the J gene lost 2 bases, with 10 bases spanning the gap. CDR3 nucleotide sequence: TGTGCCAGCAGCCCGTACGGTCCCTACGAGCAGTACTTC. Translated, it gives CASSPYGPYEQYF.

This clone was found once. The V and J genes are TRBV5-6 and TRBJ2-1; tentative D call: TRBD1 (6 bases). V was trimmed by 0 bases and J by 4 bases, leaving 14 bases between them. Germline V gene sequence: CDR1 SGHDT, CDR2 YYEEEE. This CDR3 spans 16 amino acids. The CDR3 nucleotides are TGTGCCAGCAGCTTGGGACAGGCGATAGGGTACAATGAGCAGTTCTTC. This codes for CASSLGQAIGYNEQFF.

This clone occurred a few times. The chain joins TRBV7-2 to TRBJ1-6; D gene ambiguous. Per germline, CDR1 SGHTA and CDR2 FQGNSA. The CDR3 has 16 residues. V lost 1 base and J 5 bases, leaving 12 bases between the germline ends. CDR3 residues: CASSLGVVYDNSPLHF. The DNA for the CDR3 is TGTGCCAGCAGCTTAGGTGTAGTTTATGATAATTCACCCCTCCACTTT.

The V gene is TRBV6-6, the J gene TRBJ2-5; unclear D gene. Germline-derived CDR1 and CDR2 are MNHNY and SVGAGI (reference sequence). The CDR3 runs 13 residues. The V end lost 0 bases, the J end lost 7 bases, and 9 bases lay between the germline ends. The CDR3 here is CASSYSLGATQYF. The CDR3 nucleotides read TGTGCCAGCAGTTACTCTCTAGGAGCGACCCAGTACTTC.

The chain uses TRBV7-9 and TRBJ2-7; a possible D gene is TRBD1 (6 bases). CDR1 SEHNR and CDR2 FQNEAQ come from the germline V gene (reference sequence). This CDR3 spans 14 amino acids. The ends were cut back, 7 bases at V and 6 bases at J, with 19 bases in the middle. The DNA of the CDR3 is TGTGCCAGCACGGACCGGGACACGGCCGGCGAGCAGTACTTC. Protein product: CASTDRDTAGEQYF.

This rearrangement joins TRBV6-6 to TRBJ2-7; tentative D call: TRBD2 (5 bases). V lost 2 bases and J 0 bases, leaving 5 bases between the germline ends. Germline assignment: CDR1 MNHNY and CDR2 SVGAGI (reference sequence). The CDR3 runs to 13 residues. The CDR3 nucleotides read TGTGCCAGCAGTTACCGGGGCTCCTACGAGCAGTACTTC. Translated: CASSYRGSYEQYF.

The chain recombines TRBV5-5 with TRBJ1-1; D gene uncertain. CDR1 and CDR2 (germline): SGHKS, YYEKEE (reference sequence). This CDR3 has 12 residues. Deletions cut 4 bases from V and 10 bases from J, with 14 bases between. The CDR3: CASSLRVEGAFF. CDR3 DNA: TGTGCCAGCAGCCTGCGGGTAGAGGGAGCTTTCTTT.

This chain connects TRBV5-1 to TRBJ2-7; 7 bases line up with TRBD1. CDR3 length equals 14 residues. V lost 0 bases and J lost 1; bases outside the gene matches: 1. Germline V gene sequence: CDR1 SGHRS, CDR2 YFSETQ. CDR3 nucleotides: TGCGCCAGCAGCTTGGTACAGGGGTCCTACGAGCAGTACTTC. This codes for CASSLVQGSYEQYF.

This clone appeared a single time. The genes are TRBV7-9 and TRBJ2-7; D perhaps matches TRBD1 (5 bases). The germline CDR1 and CDR2 sequences are SEHNR and FQNEAQ (reference sequence). CDR3 length: 15 amino acids. Trimming removed 1 base at V and 0 bases at J, with 10 bases between. The CDR3 sequence: CASSLGPTDSYEQYF. DNA of the CDR3: TGTGCCAGCAGCTTAGGCCCGACAGACTCCTACGAGCAGTACTTC.

This chain links TRBV5-8 with TRBJ2-3; 14 bases map to TRBD2. CDR3 size: 18 residues. V lost 3 bases, J lost 0 bases, and 6 bases stayed unmatched. Germline V lookup: CDR1 SGHTS, CDR2 YDEGEE. The CDR3: CASSSGTSGGASTDTQYF. The CDR3 nucleotides read TGTGCCAGCAGCTCCGGGACTAGCGGGGGAGCTAGCACAGATACGCAGTATTTT.

The chain carries TRBV25-1 and TRBJ1-4, with TRBD1 as a possible D gene (6 bases). The CDR3 is made up of 14 amino acids. Per the germline V gene, CDR1 is MGHDK and CDR2 is SYGVNS. With 5 bases removed from V and 4 bases from J, the gap between germline ends came to 11 bases. The CDR3 DNA is TGTGCCAGCAGTCAGGGGCCGGATAATGAAAAACTGTTTTTT. This gives the protein CASSQGPDNEKLFF.

This clone has a single count. This chain's CDR3 is CAWSVAGGPSSEQFF. Here the CDR3 DNA reads TGTGCCTGGAGTGTAGCGGGGGGGCCTTCTTCTGAGCAGTTCTTC. The chain is built from TRBV30 and TRBJ2-1, with TRBD2 matching 10 bases. Trimming took 0 bases from V and 9 from J; bases not matched to a gene: 8. From germline, CDR1 is GTSNPN and CDR2 SVGIG (reference sequence). CDR3 length: 15 amino acids.

The CDR3 DNA reads TGTGCCAGCAGTTACTCGAGCGGGGAGTCCTACAATGAGCAGTTCTTC. It yields the protein CASSYSSGESYNEQFF. The V and J genes are TRBV6-5 and TRBJ2-1; 7 positions match TRBD2. Trimming at V came to 0 bases and at J to 1 base, leaving 3 bases not matched to a gene. CDR1 and CDR2 from the germline V gene are MNHEY and SVGAGI. CDR3 size: 16 residues.